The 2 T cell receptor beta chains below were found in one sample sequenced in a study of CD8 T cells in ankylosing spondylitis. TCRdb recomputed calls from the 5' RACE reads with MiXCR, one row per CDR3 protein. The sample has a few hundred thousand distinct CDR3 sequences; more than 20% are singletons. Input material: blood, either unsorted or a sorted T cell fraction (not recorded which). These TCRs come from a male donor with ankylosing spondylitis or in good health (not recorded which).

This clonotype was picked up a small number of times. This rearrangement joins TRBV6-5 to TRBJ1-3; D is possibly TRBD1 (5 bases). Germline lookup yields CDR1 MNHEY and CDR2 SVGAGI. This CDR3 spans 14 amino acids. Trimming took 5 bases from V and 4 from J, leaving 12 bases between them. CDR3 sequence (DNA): TGTGCCAGCAGTACTGGGGGTGCAGGAAACACCATATATTTT. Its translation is CASSTGGAGNTIYF.

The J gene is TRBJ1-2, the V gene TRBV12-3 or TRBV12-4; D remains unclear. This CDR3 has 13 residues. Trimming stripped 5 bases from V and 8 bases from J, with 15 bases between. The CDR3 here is CASSPGFSGGYTF. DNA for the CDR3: TGTGCCAGCAGTCCCGGTTTCTCGGGAGGCTACACCTTC.